This T cell receptor beta chain was recorded in a study of Graves' ophthalmopathy and Graves' hyperthyroidism. Amplification of TCR beta CDR3 regions used RNA transcripts. Second-round multiplex PCR followed a first-round RT-PCR using HTBI primers. Using its own MiXCR run on the multiplex PCR reads, TCRdb lists one record per CDR3 protein. Of hundreds of thousands of distinct CDR3 sequences in the sample, approximately 42% were seen once. This clonotype has just a few counts. As yet, its antigen is unknown. Findings and caveats of the study: Most expanded clonotypes from thyroid (those above 0.001 frequency) were also found in blood. For predicting ophthalmopathy progression, the model had around 64% sensitivity and roughly 77% specificity. Ophthalmopathy versus stable hyperthyroidism: 13-signature model gave 87.88% sensitivity, less than 83% specificity.

CDR1 and CDR2 from the germline V gene are SGHRS and YFSETQ. V was shortened by 1 base and J by 7 bases, with 14 bases between the two germline ends. The CDR3 consists of 14 residues. The study enrolled ophthalmopathy donors with moderate-to-severe activity, CAS ≥3, NOSPECS ≥4 and duration under 3 months. The sequence derives from an adult man with Graves' ophthalmopathy. Material: peripheral blood. The chain couples TRBV5-1 to TRBJ1-1; maybe TRBD1 (6 bases). The CDR3 DNA reads as TGCGCCAGCAGCTTGAGAGGGGGGGGTGATGAAGCTTTCTTT. Translated, it gives CASSLRGGGDEAFF.